This T cell receptor beta chain was profiled in a study of blood T cell repertoires in COVID-19. Study-wide background: Samples of COVID-19 (acute and convalescent) were obtained from the United States, Italy and Spain. Sample material is recorded as cDNA or gDNA derived from T cells, B-cell-depleted T cells, or PBMCs.

Seattle cases were enrolled at active infection and followed longitudinally. In the original workflow: Reference gene primers were amplified, and this amplification served to estimate nucleated cell counts. Assay: immunoSEQ multiplex PCR; the TCRdb copy retains only in-frame clones and omits some. V and J calls and clone size follow that table, whereas D and trimming were derived from the DNA. The sample holds about 400,000 clones, less than 90% seen once. The V gene lost 2 bases and the J gene lost 4 bases, with 8 bases spanning the gap. CDR3 length: 12 residues. Germline lookup yields CDR1 GTSNPN and CDR2 SVGIG (reference sequence).

V and J are TRBV30 and TRBJ2-5, with D unresolved. The sequence was collected from a woman aged 60-75 years with COVID-19, enrolled during active disease. The sample was peripheral blood. The CDR3 region has the DNA TGTGCCTGGAGTTCTCCTGTAGAGACCCAGTACTTC. Translation gives CAWSSPVETQYF.